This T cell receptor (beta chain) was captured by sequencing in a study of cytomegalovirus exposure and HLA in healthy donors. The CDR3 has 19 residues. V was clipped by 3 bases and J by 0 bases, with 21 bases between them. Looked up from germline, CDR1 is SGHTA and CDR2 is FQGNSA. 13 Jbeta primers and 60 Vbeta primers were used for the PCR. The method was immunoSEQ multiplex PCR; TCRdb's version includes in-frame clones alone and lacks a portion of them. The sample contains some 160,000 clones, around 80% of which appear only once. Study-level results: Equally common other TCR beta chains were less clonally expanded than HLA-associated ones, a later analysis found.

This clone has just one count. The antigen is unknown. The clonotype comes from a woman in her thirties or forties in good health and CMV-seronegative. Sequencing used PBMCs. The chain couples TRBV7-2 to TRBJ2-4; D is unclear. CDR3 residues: CASSFELGARGAAKNIQYF. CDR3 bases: TGTGCCAGCAGCTTTGAGTTGGGTGCAAGAGGCGCAGCCAAAAACATTCAGTACTTC.